The clone carrying this TCR beta chain was seen more than once but under ten times. This sample was taken from a study of patients and donors after allogeneic stem cell transplantation. TCRdb re-called the RT-PCR reads with MiXCR, one entry per CDR3 protein. The sample carries tens of thousands of distinct CDR3 sequences, roughly 43% recorded once. Sample: blood, either unsorted or a sorted T cell fraction (not recorded which). The source of this sequence is a human donor who was either an allogeneic HSCT recipient or a stem cell or donor lymphocyte infusion donor (not recorded which). It is not recorded whose cells these are; they may come from a transplant donor.

CDR3 amino acids: CASSPMDSNYGYTF. The CDR3, as DNA: TGTGCCAGCAGTCCTATGGACTCAAACTATGGCTACACCTTC. The rearrangement links TRBV28 to TRBJ1-2; no reliable D call. Trimming shortened V by 5 bases and J by 2 bases, and 12 bases separated the two germline ends. Germline CDR1 MDHEN, CDR2 SYDVKM. CDR3 length equals 14 residues.